This TCR beta chain was sequenced in a study of response to subunit inactivated influenza vaccine. General study results and limits: The authors put forward the suggestion that each seasonal influenza vaccination may bring in only a limited number of new T cells.

TCRdb independently ran MiXCR on the RT-PCR reads; one entry per CDR3 protein. The profile covers approximately 200,000 distinct CDR3 sequences, with roughly 14% appearing a single time and roughly 25% taken by the ten largest. On this clonotype: Its target is not known.

The CDR3 is made up of 12 amino acids. Trimming stripped 1 base from V and 11 bases from J, with 12 bases between. CDR1 is SGHDT and CDR2 is YYEEEE in the germline V gene. The rearrangement joins TRBV5-6 to TRBJ1-1; D uncertain. The starting material was CD8+ T cells sorted from PBMCs, obtained approximately 5 days after vaccination. The receptor was derived from a man aged 45-60 years who received an inactivated influenza vaccine. DNA for the CDR3: TGTGCCAGCAGCTTGAGTGGCCTTGGGGCTTTCTTT. Protein product: CASSLSGLGAFF. Full variable domain (remainder filled in from reference TRBV5-6 and TRBJ1-1): DAGVTQSPTHLIKTRGQQVTLRCSPKSGHDTVSWYQQALGQGPQFIFQYYEEEERQRGNFPDRFSGHQFPNYSSELNVNALLLGDSALYLCASSLSGLGAFFGQGTRLTVV.